These 26 T cell receptor beta chains originate from one sample sequenced in a study of PD-1 blockade in classical Hodgkin lymphoma. Brentuximab vedotin exposure varied among the patients, all of whom had relapsed after autologous stem cell transplantation. TCRdb keeps only in-frame clones here, not all; method: immunoSEQ multiplex PCR. Of some 100,000 clones in the sample, 80% to 95% were seen once. The material sequenced was peripheral blood mononuclear cells (PBMCs), taken at baseline. These receptors were collected from a human donor with classical Hodgkin lymphoma.

V and J are TRBV6-1 and TRBJ2-7; the match to TRBD2 covers 7 bases. The germline gives CDR1 MNHNS, CDR2 SASEGT. The ends lost 8 bases at V and 7 bases at J; junction bases unmatched: 17. The CDR3 sequence is 15 residues long. In DNA form, the CDR3 reads TGTGCCAGCCGTGGGGGGGGGTTAAGGCAGGGTGAGCAGTACTTC. Its translation is CASRGGGLRQGEQYF.

This clone was detected only a few times. This chain links TRBV6-1 with TRBJ1-1, with D tentatively TRBD1 (5 bases). In germline, CDR1 is MNHNS, CDR2 SASEGT. CDR3 length: 13 amino acids. V was shortened by 7 bases and J by 1 base, with 10 bases between the two germline ends. The CDR3 protein is CASKRGANTEAFF. The CDR3, as DNA: TGTGCCAGCAAACGGGGCGCGAACACTGAAGCTTTCTTT.

This clone came up a few times. The genes are TRBV27 and TRBJ1-1, with D unclear. Germline V lookup: CDR1 MNHEY, CDR2 SMNVEV (reference sequence). This CDR3 spans 13 amino acids. V was pared by 5 bases and J by 3 bases, with 10 bases between. The DNA for the CDR3 is TGTGCCAGCAGTCCCACTCAGGACACTGAAGCTTTCTTT. Amino acid sequence: CASSPTQDTEAFF.

The sample holds one count of this clone. J is TRBJ2-1 and V is TRBV28; no clear D gene. CDR1 and CDR2 from the germline V gene are MDHEN and SYDVKM. Trimming took 6 bases from V and 8 from J, leaving 11 bases between them. The CDR3 sequence is 12 residues long. The CDR3 bases are TGTGCCAGCAGCCCCACCCCACATGAGCAGTTCTTC. Translated, it gives CASSPTPHEQFF.

This chain joins TRBV6-1 and TRBJ2-1; 10 bases are a match to TRBD2. This CDR3 region has 15 residues. The V gene's germline CDR1 is MNHNS and CDR2 SASEGT. The V gene end was trimmed by 6 bases and the J gene end by 0 bases; junction bases not matched to a gene: 2. DNA of the CDR3: TGTGCCAGCAGGCGGACTAGCGGCTCCTACAATGAGCAGTTCTTC. Protein sequence: CASRRTSGSYNEQFF.

The chain joins TRBV7-9 to TRBJ2-2, with TRBD1 matching over 9 bases. The V segment lost 4 bases and the J segment 0 bases; nucleotides outside the gene matches: 9. CDR1 SEHNR and CDR2 FQNEAQ come from the germline V gene (reference sequence). The CDR3 contains 18 residues. The CDR3 reads CASSSPGTGPANTGELFF. CDR3 bases: TGTGCCAGCAGCTCTCCCGGGACAGGGCCGGCGAACACCGGGGAGCTGTTTTTT.

V gene TRBV11-2 combines with J gene TRBJ2-1; 11 bases fit TRBD2. V dropped 5 bases and J dropped 5; count of bases not matched to a gene: 5. The CDR3 consists of 15 residues. Germline values: CDR1 SGHAT, CDR2 FQNNGV. The chain's CDR3 is CASSPGTSGDNEQFF. The CDR3 DNA follows: TGTGCCAGCAGCCCCGGGACTAGCGGAGACAATGAGCAGTTCTTC. The full variable domain, in which reference TRBV11-2 and TRBJ2-1 provide the parts outside the CDR3, is EAGVAQSPRYKIIEKRQSVAFWCNPISGHATLYWYQQILGQGPKLLIQFQNNGVVDDSQLPKDRFSAERLKGVDSTLKIQPAKLEDSAVYLCASSPGTSGDNEQFFGPGTRLTVL.

The CDR3, as DNA: TGCGCCAGCAGCTGGGGGCTGGCAACGGGCAACTATGGCTACACCTTC. Translated, it gives CASSWGLATGNYGYTF. The chain recombines TRBV5-1 with TRBJ1-2, with a possible D match to TRBD1 (6 bases). CDR3 length equals 16 residues. V was cut by 3 bases and J by 2 bases, with 17 bases left in between. CDR1 is SGHRS and CDR2 is YFSETQ in the germline V gene.

This rearrangement joins TRBV19 to TRBJ2-3; D uncertain. The CDR3 extends over 15 amino acids. Germline V lookup: CDR1 LNHDA, CDR2 SQIVND (reference sequence). The V and J ends lost 1 base and 4 bases respectively, with 12 bases between them. The CDR3 reads CASSIGSGVPDTQYF. CDR3 bases: TGTGCCAGTAGTATAGGGAGTGGGGTCCCAGATACGCAGTATTTT.

V gene TRBV7-9 combines with J gene TRBJ1-1; the D gene is possibly TRBD1 (5 bases). The CDR3 has 16 residues. Germline-derived CDR1 and CDR2 are SEHNR and FQNEAQ (reference sequence). Deletions cut 5 bases from V and 5 bases from J, with 21 bases between. CDR3 nucleotide sequence: TGTGCCAGCAGCCCAGTGGCCGGGACGACGGGTACTGAAGCTTTCTTT. Translating gives CASSPVAGTTGTEAFF.

This rearrangement joins TRBV7-8 to TRBJ2-5, with a weak D call TRBD1 (6 bases). The CDR3 is 17 amino acids. V dropped 5 bases and J dropped 1 base, with 20 bases sitting between them. The germline V gene has CDR1 SGHVS and CDR2 FQNEAQ. CDR3 coding DNA: TGTGCCAGCAGCCTCCAGGGGCAGGGGAGTCGCCAAGAGACCCAGTACTTC. This translates into CASSLQGQGSRQETQYF.

The V call is TRBV2, the J call TRBJ2-1, with 12 positions matching TRBD1. Germline CDR1 and CDR2: SNHLY and FYNNEI. The CDR3 is 15 residues long. J was trimmed by 8 bases and V by 3 bases; bases with no gene match: 5. The CDR3 protein is CASSEGTGGWDEQFF. The CDR3 nucleotides read TGTGCCAGCAGTGAGGGGACAGGGGGCTGGGATGAGCAGTTCTTC. Combining the CDR3 with reference TRBV2 and TRBJ2-1 gives the whole variable domain EPEVTQTPSHQVTQMGQEVILRCVPISNHLYFYWYRQILGQKVEFLVSFYNNEISEKSEIFDDQFSVERPDGSNFTLKIRSTKLEDSAMYFCASSEGTGGWDEQFFGPGTRLTVL.

The V and J genes are TRBV7-2 and TRBJ2-5, with 10 bases lining up with TRBD1. Germline-derived CDR1 and CDR2 are SGHTA and FQGNSA. CDR3 length equals 15 residues. After removal of 5 bases from V and 6 bases from J, the junction contained 9 bases not matched to a gene. The CDR3 region has the DNA TGTGCCAGCAGCCGGGGACAGGGGTGGGTGCAGACCCAGTACTTC. This encodes CASSRGQGWVQTQYF.

This clone was seen only a few times. The V gene is TRBV6-5, the J gene TRBJ2-7; 8 positions match TRBD2. The trim removed 2 bases at V and 4 bases at J, leaving 10 bases unmatched. There are 16 residues in the CDR3. Looked up from germline, CDR1 is MNHEY and CDR2 is SVGAGI. The chain's CDR3 is CASSYGSAGATYEQYF. CDR3 sequence (DNA): TGTGCCAGCAGTTACGGGTCAGCGGGAGCCACTTACGAGCAGTACTTC.

The chain uses TRBV28 and TRBJ1-1; 7 nucleotides line up with TRBD1. CDR1 and CDR2 from the germline V gene are MDHEN and SYDVKM. The ends lost 2 bases at V and 5 bases at J; junction bases unmatched: 8. The CDR3 extends over 15 amino acids. CDR3 amino acids: CASSLRGGSGTEAFF. The CDR3 nucleotides read TGTGCCAGCAGTTTACGAGGGGGCTCGGGGACTGAAGCTTTCTTT.

The V call is TRBV12-5, the J call TRBJ2-7, with 8 bases identical to TRBD2. V gave up 1 base and J gave up 4 bases; unmatched junction bases: 9. This CDR3 spans 16 amino acids. Looked up from germline, CDR1 is LGHNT and CDR2 is FRNRAP. The CDR3 DNA reads as TGTGCTAGTGGTTTGGGGGGGAGCGGGAGTGGTTACGAGCAGTACTTC. Its translation: CASGLGGSGSGYEQYF.

This chain uses TRBV6-1 with TRBJ1-1; D is unclear. This CDR3 is 13 amino acids long. Germline CDR1 is MNHNS and CDR2 is SASEGT. The germline V and J ends were trimmed by 6 bases and 6 bases, with 14 bases remaining between them. For the CDR3, the DNA is TGTGCCAGCAGGGAAAGGGAGGGATCTGAAGCTTTCTTT. Translating it yields CASREREGSEAFF.

The chain recombines TRBV9 with TRBJ2-3, with TRBD2 as a possible D gene (5 bases). Germline V gives CDR1 SGDLS, CDR2 YYNGEE. CDR3 length: 12 amino acids. V was pared by 0 bases and J by 6 bases, with 5 bases between. CDR3 DNA: TGTGCCAGCAGCGTAGGGACTGATACGCAGTATTTT. Translating gives CASSVGTDTQYF.

The chain is built from TRBV10-3 and TRBJ2-7; D is tentatively TRBD1 or TRBD2 (5 bases each). V was clipped by 2 bases and J by 0 bases, with 8 bases between them. CDR1 is ENHRY and CDR2 is SYGVKD in the germline V gene. The CDR3 length is 14 residues. CDR3 amino acids: CAISETGTSYEQYF. The CDR3, as DNA: TGTGCCATCAGTGAGACCGGGACCTCCTACGAGCAGTACTTC.

This clone was seen only once. The chain employs TRBV28 and TRBJ2-7; 13 positions match TRBD2. The CDR3 is 17 amino acids. The V and J ends lost 6 bases and 1 base, in that order; junction bases with no gene match: 9. Germline CDR1 reads MDHEN; CDR2 reads SYDVKM. Here the CDR3 reads CASSSPGLAGPSYEQYF. The CDR3 nucleotides read TGTGCCAGCAGCAGTCCGGGACTAGCGGGACCGTCCTACGAGCAGTACTTC.

This clone appeared a single time. V and J are TRBV28 and TRBJ2-7; 9 bases are a match to TRBD2. CDR3 length equals 14 residues. The germline gives CDR1 MDHEN, CDR2 SYDVKM. With V trimmed by 2 bases and J by 4 bases, 3 bases remained unmatched. The CDR3 bases are TGTGCCAGCAGTTTAAGTCTAGCGGGATACGAGCAGTACTTC. This codes for CASSLSLAGYEQYF.

V is TRBV18 and J is TRBJ2-7, with 11 nucleotides matching TRBD1. V shed 3 bases, J shed 6 bases, and the junction held 7 bases outside the gene matches. Germline loops: CDR1 KGHSH, CDR2 LQKENI. The CDR3 has 15 residues. CDR3 residues: CASSPRGDRGTEQYF. The DNA of the CDR3 is TGTGCCAGCTCACCGCGGGGGGACAGGGGGACCGAGCAGTACTTC.

The chain is built from TRBV29-1 and TRBJ2-7; D perhaps matches TRBD2 (6 bases). Trimming shortened V by 3 bases and J by 3 bases, and 15 bases separated the two germline ends. The CDR3 is made up of 14 amino acids. Germline V gene sequence: CDR1 SQVTM, CDR2 ANQGSEA. The CDR3 here is CSVEAGPLHYEQYF. CDR3 nucleotides: TGCAGCGTTGAGGCGGGACCCTTACACTACGAGCAGTACTTC.

The J gene is TRBJ1-1, the V gene TRBV4-1, with D possibly matching TRBD1 (6 bases). The CDR3 sequence is 17 residues long. Trimming left V 0 bases short and J 1 base short, with 15 bases between. Per the germline V gene, CDR1 is MGHRA and CDR2 is YSYEKL. As DNA, the CDR3 is TGCGCCAGCAGCCAAGATGGAGAAAAGGACAGGAACACTGAAGCTTTCTTT. This encodes CASSQDGEKDRNTEAFF.

The rearrangement joins TRBV6-5 to TRBJ1-1, with 7 positions matching TRBD1. With V trimmed by 4 bases and J by 4 bases, 3 bases remained unmatched. The CDR3 is made up of 13 amino acids. Germline CDR1 reads MNHEY; CDR2 reads SVGAGI. The CDR3: CASSLGQSTEAFF. The CDR3 DNA is TGTGCCAGCAGTTTGGGACAGTCCACTGAAGCTTTCTTT.

The chain recombines TRBV27 with TRBJ1-1; 11 bases agree with TRBD1. After removal of 4 bases from V and 10 bases from J, the junction contained 17 bases not matched to a gene. The CDR3 loop spans 17 amino acids. Germline CDR1 and CDR2: MNHEY and SMNVEV (reference sequence). The CDR3, as DNA: TGTGCCAGCAGTTCCCATCGGACAGGGGGCTCTTACTGGGGAGCTTTCTTT. It yields the protein CASSSHRTGGSYWGAFF.